This section outlines one T cell receptor (beta chain) sequence together with its context. It lacks a known antigen. No base quality information exists; no much larger clone differs at one position. These data belong to a study of cytomegalovirus exposure and HLA in healthy donors (dated by TCRdb to about 2017). Regarding the study in general: According to an earlier analysis of 587 of the donors, some 180 million T cells yielded 90 million to 130 million unique TCR beta sequences and 276 Gb of sequence data. Among the roughly 390 genotyped donors, around 79% belonged to the genetic ancestry cluster associated with self-reported Caucasian donors. An early release covering about 600 HLA-typed donors comprised approximately 290 gigabases of sequencing data and approximately 85 million unique TCR sequences. The study was designed to test whether signatures of past pathogen exposure could be identified by cataloging public T cell receptors. In addition to the first cohort of 666 subjects, a separate validation cohort of under 150 different subjects was used. In an earlier analysis of more than 550 of the donors, high-throughput TCR beta sequencing was used to judge whether each TCR beta V gene segment behaved as functional or pseudogenic. In the later analysis, no new phenotypic data were used to find candidate immune exposures; instead, reliance was placed on TCR beta sequences and their occurrence across donors. A later genetic analysis used genome-wide SNP genotypes for 398 of the 666 donors, treating that subset as a discovery cohort. Class I and class II HLA loci were covered by the typing at four-digit resolution. Donor age, sex, ethnicity and CMV serostatus were compiled together with the repertoire data. Typing coverage differed by locus: A, B, C, DRB1 and DQB1 were typed in about 620-630 donors, DQA1 in about 500, DPA1 in 606, and DPB1 in roughly 450. The T cell repertoires of 550 to 850 subjects were profiled by immunosequencing and related to cytomegalovirus serostatus. A later analysis re-analyzed previously published TCR beta repertoires from roughly 630 donors and added high-resolution HLA genotyping to study TCR occurrence patterns. On average, roughly 240,000 unique TCR beta nucleotide sequences were sequenced per donor among about 400 genotyped donors of the cohort, with roughly a sixth of those sequences being non-productive. Roughly five DR-DQ haplotypes were handled as single units for association and clustering, since linkage in the cohort was strong. Every discovery cohort repertoire had been produced on one sequencing platform. High-throughput TCR immunosequencing, statistical association of individual TCRs with disease status, and machine learning were combined to predict cytomegalovirus infection status.

General study outcomes and caveats: In vitro tests confirmed that a few of the cytomegalovirus-associated TCR beta chains recognize cytomegalovirus antigens. At a false discovery rate of 0.05, a later analysis linked fewer than 20,000 TCR beta sequences to specific HLA alleles. Sequencing depth was assumed to be roughly uniform across donors in the presence/absence analyses, though that assumption may not hold. Cytomegalovirus status was reported to be diagnosed by the classifier with high specificity and sensitivity in both the original and validation cohorts. The earlier analysis of some 560 of the donors excluded seventeen rarely observed V segments, including chromosome 9 orphons, because counts were too low. According to a later genetic analysis, donors in an Asian-associated ancestry cluster had fewer N-insertions in productive TCRs than the approximately 670-donor mean. Across donors, most TCR sequences were observed very rarely, whereas some public TCRs were present in many individuals. When HLA alleles, especially DR and DQ, strongly co-occurred, TCR associations were difficult to assign to individual alleles. In a later analysis, several top co-occurrence clusters were reported to appear linked to parvovirus B19, influenza, CMV and Epstein-Barr virus. A further reported finding was that TCR beta sequences accurately predicted the HLA-A and HLA-B alleles for most subjects in the first cohort. A later genetic analysis associated a missense DCLRE1C variant with V-gene and J-gene trimming of TCR beta chains, and an independent cohort replicated the association. In an earlier analysis of a few hundred of the donors, most TCR beta V segments were observed in productive rearrangements about 87% or about 30% of the time, broadly matching IMGT annotations. In a later analysis, most CMV-associated TCR beta chains were found to appear HLA-restricted, with HLA associations seemingly driven largely by CMV exposure. A later analysis found that HLA-associated TCR beta chains were more clonally expanded and had lower generation probabilities than equally common non-associated chains. It was suggested by the authors that the approach could potentially be generalized to other disease states and immunological phenotypes. For the cohort, immune exposure information was limited to CMV serostatus. The sequencing pipeline was judged likely to have produced a cluster of highly shared sequence variants as a technical artifact. The study gave a list of over 150 TCR beta chains associated with cytomegalovirus. Correlated functional status among segregating V segments might reflect linkage disequilibrium, but an unknown experimental factor could not be ruled out. The cohort was sequenced for TCR beta chains only, and without alpha or paired-chain data the features that could be detected were limited. Because HLA typing was missing for some donors at each locus, association tests included only the typed subset. A later analysis found that TCR association rates varied across HLA loci, with DRB1 alleles showing the most associated TCRs and HLA-C alleles the fewest.

Preparation of the library involved the immunoSEQ multiplex PCR assay. The multiplex PCR relied on a mix of 60 forward primers for TCR Vbeta segments and 13 reverse primers for TCR Jbeta segments. A multiplex PCR assay on genomic DNA amplified the CDR3 region of rearranged TCR beta genes. Amplified TCR beta libraries were sequenced as 87-base-pair reads on the Illumina HiSeq System. As for how the authors treated the data: A later analysis counted approximately 84 million unique TCR beta chains across the 500 to 850 repertoires, and some 11 million of these chains were shared by at least two donors. A nearest-neighbor algorithm error-corrected the raw reads and collapsed the reads into unique sequences, merging closely related sequences to remove PCR and sequencing errors. To assign V, D and J gene segments, CDR3 sequences were aligned to IMGT reference sequences. For a sequence to be retained, a match of at least six nucleotides was required to both a V gene segment and a J gene segment. A rearrangement counted as productive if the CDR3 had no stop codons and remained in frame with V and J, and every other rearrangement counted as non-productive. Following IMGT convention, CDR3 was defined as the stretch from the second conserved V-encoded cysteine to the conserved J-encoded phenylalanine. The earlier analysis of 450 to 750 of the donors excluded any sequence lacking an unambiguous match to a single V gene segment. In an earlier analysis of approximately 590 of the donors, V segments were called functional above 56.7% productive rearrangements and were called segregating when the between-donor standard deviation exceeded 5%. A statistical classification framework was built for diagnosing cytomegalovirus status from the catalog of TCR beta chain sequences. V and J gene assignment, in a later analysis, came from comparing TCR nucleotide sequences with IMGT/GENE-DB human TR gene sequences. A later analysis assigned CDR3 sequences and most-parsimonious VDJ recombination scenarios with the TCRdist pipeline. In a later analysis, each TCR beta chain was defined by its CDR3 amino acid sequence together with its V-gene family, and reads without a unique V-gene family were excluded. In a later analysis, 500 to 700 highly shared, low-generation-probability nucleotide sequences were removed to address suspected cross-contamination and a sequencing artifact. In a later analysis, a clonal expansion index was calculated for each public chain from normalized within-repertoire ranks of inferred template counts. In a later analysis, generation probabilities were computed with a VDJ recombination model fitted to out-of-frame rearrangements, and the resulting probabilities were checked against IGoR. In a later analysis, hypergeometric tests were used to score TCR-TCR, TCR-HLA and TCR-CMV co-occurrence, with a repertoire-size bias correction applied to TCR pairs. A later analysis estimated false discovery rates by permuting HLA or CMV assignments 20 times. In a later analysis, co-occurring TCRs were grouped using DBSCAN, and TCRdist sequence similarity was added for clustering within HLA-allele-positive subsets. Repertoires with fewer than 30,000 or more than 120,000 public chains, plus five repertoires with anomalous nucleotide sharing, were excluded from co-occurrence clustering. What TCRdb holds here is the immuneACCESS table cut down to in-frame rearrangements. Part of the clones is not present; checked against another copy, under half of the missing clones reflect an unresolved V gene, and the others are unexplained. That table gives V, J and clone size, and the DNA gave D and trimming. The sample table lists 50,000 to 65,000 clones, roughly 72% of them with a count of one. Around a fifth of the sample is held by the ten biggest clonotypes.

The cohort consisted of 600 or so healthy bone marrow donors. All cohort members were sampled while nominally healthy, although unrecorded immune exposures were likely present. The donor was CMV seropositive and was included in the group of approximately 300 seropositive cohort members. Every donor gave a peripheral blood sample, and the peripheral blood mononuclear cells from that sample were used for TCR beta sequencing. The Qiagen DNeasy Blood Extraction Kit was used to extract genomic DNA from the blood cell samples. The receptor was derived from a woman between 45 and 65 years old in good health and CMV-seropositive. Sequencing input: PBMCs.

CDR3 protein: CASSPGEGWASNQPQHF. The DNA sequence reads TGTGCCAGCAGCCCCGGGGAGGGCTGGGCGAGCAATCAGCCCCAGCATTTT. Recombination connected TRBV7-2 to TRBJ1-5; no confident D gene assignment can be made. CDR1 SGHTA and CDR2 FQGNSA were looked up in the germline V gene. The trim is 5 bases for V and 1 base for J, with a gap of 18 bases between the germline ends. The CDR3 numbers 17 residues from cysteine through phenylalanine. The read is trimmed to its CDR3 DNA, 51 bases read in frame from base 1.